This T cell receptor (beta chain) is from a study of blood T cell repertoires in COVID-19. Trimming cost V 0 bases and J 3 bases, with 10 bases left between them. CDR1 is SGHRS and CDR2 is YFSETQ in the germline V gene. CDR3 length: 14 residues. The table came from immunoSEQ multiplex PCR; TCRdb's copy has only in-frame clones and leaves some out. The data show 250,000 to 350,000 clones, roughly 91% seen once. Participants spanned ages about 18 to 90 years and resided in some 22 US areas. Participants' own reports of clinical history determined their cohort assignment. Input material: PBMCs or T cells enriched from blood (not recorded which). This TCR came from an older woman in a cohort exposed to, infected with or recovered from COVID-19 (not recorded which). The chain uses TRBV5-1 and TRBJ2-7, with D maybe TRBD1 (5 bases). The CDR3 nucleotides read TGCGCCAGCAGCTTGGAGGGGTCAGGCTACGAGCAGTACTTC. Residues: CASSLEGSGYEQYF.